This entry lists 14 T cell receptor beta chains sequenced from one sample in a study of T cells in Graves' hyperthyroidism and ophthalmopathy. RNA transcripts were the template for amplifying TCR beta CDR3 regions. HTBI primers drove first-round RT-PCR of the TCR CDR3. TCRdb reprocessed the multiplex PCR reads with MiXCR, giving one entry per CDR3 protein. The sample carries about 200,000 distinct CDR3 sequences, approximately 16% recorded once. The specimen sequenced was blood. The receptors stem from a woman aged 45-60 years with Graves' hyperthyroidism.

This clonotype has a count of ten or more. This chain joins TRBV12-3 or TRBV12-4 and TRBJ1-1; the D gene is possibly TRBD1 (6 bases). The germline V and J ends were trimmed by 5 bases and 2 bases, with 9 bases remaining between them. The CDR3 totals 13 residues. Here the CDR3 reads CASSATGNTEAFF. Here the CDR3 DNA reads TGTGCCAGCAGTGCGACAGGAAACACTGAAGCTTTCTTT.

This clonotype appeared many times. The chain has TRBV20-1 and TRBJ1-5, with D perhaps TRBD1 (5 bases). The CDR3 totals 17 residues. Germline CDR1 is DFQATT and CDR2 is SNEGSKA (reference sequence). V was clipped by 5 bases and J by 1 base, with 21 bases between them. CDR3 nucleotide sequence: TGCAGTGCTCCCCCAGGGAAGGGCTTTTTGAGCAATCAGCCCCAGCATTTT. The encoded protein is CSAPPGKGFLSNQPQHF.

This clonotype was counted between two and nine times. The genes are TRBV19 and TRBJ2-1, with 7 bases aligning to TRBD2. Germline V gene sequence: CDR1 LNHDA, CDR2 SQIVND (reference sequence). With 3 bases clipped from V and 3 bases from J, the junction kept 5 bases outside the gene matches. The CDR3 is made up of 15 amino acids. The CDR3 DNA sequence: TGTGCCAGTAGTATGGGGTGGGGGGGCTACAATGAGCAGTTCTTC. Amino acid sequence: CASSMGWGGYNEQFF.

This clonotype was detected many times. In DNA form, the CDR3 reads TGCGCCAGCAGCTTGTTGGATCTAGCGAGAGATACGCAGTATTTT. Translating gives CASSLLDLARDTQYF. This chain uses TRBV5-1 with TRBJ2-3; TRBD2 is a possible D gene (6 bases). Germline V CDR1 and CDR2: SGHRS, YFSETQ. The CDR3 is 15 amino acids. Trimming left V 1 base short and J 5 bases short, with 14 bases between.

This clonotype was found many times. The V gene is TRBV7-9, the J gene TRBJ1-6; D is undetermined. Germline CDR1 is SEHNR and CDR2 is FQNEAQ (reference sequence). This CDR3 has 14 amino acids. V lost 2 bases and J 8 bases, leaving 10 bases between the germline ends. The CDR3 loop reads CASSLLYRDSPLHF. CDR3 in DNA: TGTGCCAGCAGCTTACTCTATAGGGATTCACCCCTCCACTTT.

This clonotype was seen more than once but under ten times. This chain connects TRBV5-4 to TRBJ2-7; D gene uncertain. Germline loops: CDR1 SGHNT, CDR2 YYREEE (reference sequence). CDR3 length: 13 residues. Trimming took off 0 bases at V and 2 bases at J, with 6 bases between the two ends. This chain's CDR3 is CASSLAGTYEQYF. The CDR3, as DNA: TGTGCCAGCAGCTTGGCCGGAACCTACGAGCAGTACTTC.

Ten or more counts support this clonotype. The V gene is TRBV6-1, the J gene TRBJ1-4; perhaps TRBD1 as D (5 bases). Germline V gene lookup returns CDR1 MNHNS and CDR2 SASEGT. The CDR3 consists of 14 residues. Trimming left V 10 bases short and J 0 bases short, with 12 bases between. The DNA of the CDR3 is TGTGCCACCCGCCGGGACGCAACTAATGAAAAACTGTTTTTT. It specifies CATRRDATNEKLFF.

Many counts were recorded for this clonotype. The rearrangement links TRBV5-6 to TRBJ1-1; D remains ambiguous. Trimming took off 2 bases at V and 1 base at J, with 9 bases between the two ends. The CDR3 extends over 14 amino acids. Per the germline V gene, CDR1 is SGHDT and CDR2 is YYEEEE. DNA for the CDR3: TGTGCCAGCAGCTTTCCCGGGTCGAACACTGAAGCTTTCTTT. Its protein product is CASSFPGSNTEAFF.

This clonotype was found a few times. A read error may explain this, as a much larger clone is one base away. The CDR3 coding sequence is TGTGCCAGCAGCTTACTCCTTGGGGCGGGAGCCTACAATGAGCAGTTCTTC. Protein product: CASSLLLGAGAYNEQFF. The chain couples TRBV13 to TRBJ2-1, with 7 bases that match TRBD2. This CDR3 spans 17 amino acids. V lost 2 bases, J lost 2 bases, and 9 bases stayed unmatched. Per germline, CDR1 PRHDT and CDR2 FYEKMQ (reference sequence).

This clonotype has ten or more counts. This chain connects TRBV5-1 to TRBJ2-7; possibly TRBD2 for D (5 bases). The germline V and J ends were trimmed by 0 bases and 3 bases, with 28 bases remaining between them. Germline lookup yields CDR1 SGHRS and CDR2 YFSETQ. CDR3 length: 20 residues. CDR3 sequence reads: CASSLARLRGQRNAGYEQYF. The DNA of the CDR3 is TGCGCCAGCAGCTTGGCCCGGCTCCGGGGTCAGCGGAACGCAGGCTACGAGCAGTACTTC.

The chain employs TRBV10-2 and TRBJ2-5; 12 bases agree with TRBD2. Germline loops: CDR1 WSHSY, CDR2 SAAADI. This CDR3 region has 15 residues. V was clipped by 7 bases and J by 5 bases; unmatched bases: 8. CDR3 sequence (DNA): TGCGCCAGCACCCTGACTAGCGGGGGCGGGGAGACCCAGTACTTC. Amino acid sequence: CASTLTSGGGETQYF.

This clonotype was counted ten times or more. The rearrangement joins TRBV27 to TRBJ1-5; 8 bases line up with TRBD1. V was clipped by 2 bases and J by 7 bases; unmatched bases: 7. CDR3 length equals 15 residues. Germline V CDR1 and CDR2: MNHEY, SMNVEV (reference sequence). CDR3 protein: CASSLAPTGDQPQHF. For the CDR3, the DNA is TGTGCCAGCAGTTTAGCCCCGACAGGGGACCAGCCCCAGCATTTT.

This clonotype turned up a few times. The CDR3 DNA reads as TGCGCCAGCAGCCAAGTGAGCAAGCGGGAGAGGTACGAGCAGTACTTC. Amino acids: CASSQVSKRERYEQYF. The V and J genes are TRBV4-1 and TRBJ2-7; 8 bases match TRBD2. Trimming took 1 base from V and 4 from J; bases not matched to a gene: 9. The CDR3 length is 16 residues. Germline V lookup: CDR1 MGHRA, CDR2 YSYEKL.

This clonotype showed up many times. The rearrangement uses TRBV5-1 and TRBJ1-1; maybe TRBD1 (6 bases). Trimming shortened V by 0 bases and J by 4 bases, and 10 bases separated the two germline ends. Germline V lookup: CDR1 SGHRS, CDR2 YFSETQ. The CDR3 extends over 14 amino acids. This CDR3 reads CASSLGTGATEAFF. The CDR3 region has the DNA TGCGCCAGCAGCTTGGGGACGGGGGCCACTGAAGCTTTCTTT. Drawing the rest from reference TRBV5-1 and TRBJ1-1, the complete variable domain is KAGVTQTPRYLIKTRGQQVTLSCSPISGHRSVSWYQQTPGQGLQFLFEYFSETQRNKGNFPGRFSGRQFSNSRSEMNVSTLELGDSALYLCASSLGTGATEAFFGQGTRLTVV.